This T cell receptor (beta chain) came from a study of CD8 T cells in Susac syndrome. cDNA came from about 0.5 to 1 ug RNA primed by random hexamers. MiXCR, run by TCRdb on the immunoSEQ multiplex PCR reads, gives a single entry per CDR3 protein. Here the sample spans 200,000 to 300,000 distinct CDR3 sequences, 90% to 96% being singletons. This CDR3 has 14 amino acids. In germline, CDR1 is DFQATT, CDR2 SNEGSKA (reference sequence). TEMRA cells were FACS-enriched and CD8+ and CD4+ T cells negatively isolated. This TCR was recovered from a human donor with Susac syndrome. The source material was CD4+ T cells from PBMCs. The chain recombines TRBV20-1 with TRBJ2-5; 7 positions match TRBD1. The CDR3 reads CSLLHDRAQETQYF. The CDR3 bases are TGCAGCCTCCTCCACGACAGGGCCCAAGAGACCCAGTACTTC.